This TCR beta chain originates from a study of blood T cells in healthy people across ages. After removal of 5 bases from V and 5 bases from J, the junction contained 6 bases not matched to a gene. The CDR3 sequence is 14 residues long. The second PCR ran about 6 to 12 cycles with a sample-barcoded 5' primer and J-beta primers. TCRdb re-analysed the 5' RACE reads in MiXCR, keeping a single row per CDR3 protein. This sample yields 800,000 or so distinct CDR3 sequences, of which 25% are seen a single time; approximately 3.7% belongs to the top ten. The data also belong to a second study, concerning T cells of mothers and their children.

Sequencing used blood. The rearrangement uses TRBV12-3 or TRBV12-4 and TRBJ2-3, with 8 bases aligning to TRBD1. This clonotype originated in a boy between 10 and 17 years old in good health. CDR3 protein: CASSPGQEIDTQYF. The CDR3 DNA reads as TGTGCCAGCAGTCCGGGACAGGAGATAGATACGCAGTATTTT.